A selection of T cell receptor beta chains follows, all from one sample in a study of CD8 T cells in Susac syndrome. TCRdb reprocessed the immunoSEQ multiplex PCR reads via MiXCR and lists one record per CDR3 protein. The data hold 250,000 to 300,000 distinct CDR3 sequences, with roughly 90% observed a single time. The sample comprised CD8+ T cells from PBMCs. The receptors here all came from a human donor with multiple sclerosis. CDR3s include the opening cysteine and the closing phenylalanine or tryptophan. D genes are given only for firm matches. Clone size is shown for a subset of rows, as once, few, many or a class of expanded clone.

D gene	V gene	J gene	clone size	CDR3 DNA	CDR3 protein
TRBD1	TRBV19	TRBJ2-7	.	TGTGCCGCCGGGACAGGGAGCTCCTACGAGCAGTACTTC	CAAGTGSSYEQYF
.	TRBV25-1	TRBJ2-7	.	TGTGCCAGCAGTGAGGGTAGGGGCAACTACGAGCAGTACTTC	CASSEGRGNYEQYF
.	TRBV7-2	TRBJ1-5	.	TGTGCCAGCAGCTTAGAAGCCTTTTATAGCAATCAGCCCCAGCATTTT	CASSLEAFYSNQPQHF
.	TRBV7-9	TRBJ1-2	.	TGTGCCAGCAGCCCCCCCGGGTCGTTAGGTGGTTTTGGGGAGACCTTC	CASSPPGSLGGFGETF
TRBD1	TRBV12-3/TRBV12-4	TRBJ1-2	.	TGTGCCAGCAAACCAACGACAGGGCCCTATGGCTACACCTTC	CASKPTTGPYGYTF
TRBD2	TRBV7-9	TRBJ2-7	.	TGTGCCAGCAGCGCCGCCGGGGGGTACGAGCAGTACTTC	CASSAAGGYEQYF
TRBD1	TRBV6-5	TRBJ2-1	.	TGTGCCAGCAACACCGGGACAGGGTACGGCAATGAGCAGTTCTTC	CASNTGTGYGNEQFF
.	TRBV27	TRBJ1-3	once	TGTGCCAGCAGTTCCCGGTTGGGGGGAAACACCATATATTTT	CASSSRLGGNTIYF
.	TRBV5-4	TRBJ2-7	.	TGTGCCAGCAGCTCCTTGGGGGAGTCCGAGCAGTACTTC	CASSSLGESEQYF
.	TRBV3-1	TRBJ1-5	once	TGTGCCAGCAGCCAAGAAACTTCAGGCAATCAGCCCCAGCATTTT	CASSQETSGNQPQHF
.	TRBV27	TRBJ2-7	.	TGTGCCAGCAGTTTATCGGAGGCCTACGAGCAGTACTTC	CASSLSEAYEQYF
.	TRBV12-3/TRBV12-4	TRBJ2-1	.	TGTGCCAGCAGCCCGGGACGGACCTACAATGAGCAGTTCTTC	CASSPGRTYNEQFF
TRBD1	TRBV19	TRBJ2-7	.	TGTGCCAGTAGTATAAGTGGACAGGCCCTTTCCTACGAGCAGTACTTC	CASSISGQALSYEQYF
.	TRBV2	TRBJ2-5	once	TGTGCCAGCAGTGAAAGGCCAACCCAAGAGACCCAGTACTTC	CASSERPTQETQYF
TRBD1	TRBV24-1	TRBJ2-2	.	TGTGCCACCAGTGATTTATACAGGGGAAACACCGGGGAGCTGTTTTTT	CATSDLYRGNTGELFF
.	TRBV10-3	TRBJ2-7	few	TGTGCCATCAGTCCAGGGGCAGGATGGCACGAGCAGTACTTC	CAISPGAGWHEQYF
.	TRBV5-8	TRBJ2-7	few	TGTGCCAGCACCCGGGCCGGTGGGTACGAGCAGTACTTC	CASTRAGGYEQYF
TRBD1	TRBV20-1	TRBJ2-7	.	TGCAGTGCTAGAGGACCTTCCCCTCGGACAGGGTGGCACGAGCAGTACTTC	CSARGPSPRTGWHEQYF
.	TRBV12-3/TRBV12-4	TRBJ1-5	.	TGTGCCAGCAGCCCGGGGGGCTCAGCGCGTATGGGGGATCAGCCCCAGCATTTT	CASSPGGSARMGDQPQHF
.	TRBV7-3	TRBJ2-7	.	TGTGCCAGCAGCGGATTGCCCCAGGTCGGCTACGAGCAGTACTTC	CASSGLPQVGYEQYF
.	TRBV7-9	TRBJ1-2	.	TGTGCCAGCAGACTAATTTCGGGGCAGTCGACTTCAAACTATGGCTACACCTTC	CASRLISGQSTSNYGYTF
TRBD2	TRBV7-9	TRBJ2-5	.	TGTGCCAGCAGCCCCAGCGGGAGGGAGACCCAGTACTTC	CASSPSGRETQYF
.	TRBV6-5	TRBJ2-5	.	TGTGCCAGCAGTTACCCAATTACAGAAAAAGAGACCCAGTACTTC	CASSYPITEKETQYF
.	TRBV10-3	TRBJ1-1	.	TGTGCCATCAGTGAGTCGACAGGAGTGAACACTGAAGCTTTCTTT	CAISESTGVNTEAFF
.	TRBV5-1	TRBJ2-3	.	TGCGCCAGCAGTTTGGTCTTTACCGGTCCAGATACGCAGTATTTT	CASSLVFTGPDTQYF
.	TRBV5-6	TRBJ2-3	.	TGTGCCAGCAGCTTGGGCGGGAAAGATACGCAGTATTTT	CASSLGGKDTQYF
.	TRBV4-3	TRBJ1-2	.	TGCGCCAGCAGCCAAGGTGGGGCGGGTTTCTATGGCTACACCTTC	CASSQGGAGFYGYTF
TRBD1	TRBV4-3	TRBJ2-7	once	TGCGCCAGCAGCCAAGATCAGGGACAGCCAACCTACGAGCAGTACTTC	CASSQDQGQPTYEQYF
.	TRBV6-4	TRBJ1-6	.	TGTGCCAGCAGTGACCCAGCTCCCCTCCACAGTTGGGATTCACCCCTCCACTTT	CASSDPAPLHSWDSPLHF
.	TRBV9	TRBJ2-3	.	TGTGCCAGCAGCGTAGAGGGCGGGGTCACGGGGGATACGCAGTATTTT	CASSVEGGVTGDTQYF
TRBD1	TRBV5-1	TRBJ2-1	once	TGCGCCAGCAGCTTGGTCCCGACAGGGTTTACCTACAATGAGCAGTTCTTC	CASSLVPTGFTYNEQFF
.	TRBV3-1	TRBJ1-5	.	TGTGCCAGCAGCCAAGATCCCGGGTTTAATCAGCCCCAGCATTTT	CASSQDPGFNQPQHF
.	TRBV20-1	TRBJ1-1	.	TGCAGTGTCAGGGACGGGGACCGTGTCACTGAAGCTTTCTTT	CSVRDGDRVTEAFF